A single sample gave rise to the 32 T cell receptor beta chains below, sequenced in a study of beta chain features in type 1 diabetes. Isolated RNA was reverse transcribed in full, so expressed TCRB transcripts were sequenced. Clones were sequenced by immunoSEQ multiplex PCR, and TCRdb holds only the in-frame ones, with some missing. The data hold hundreds of thousands of clones, with around 15% observed a single time. Study-wide results and limits: In every one of the four CD4+ subsets, TCRB CDR3s were moderately but significantly shorter in Type 1 diabetes patients.

Their recognized antigens are unknown. Sequenced input: naive CD4+ T cells from blood. The receptors were sampled from a man aged 25-40 years with type 1 diabetes.

The J gene is TRBJ2-7, the V gene TRBV7-9; the D gene is possibly TRBD1 (6 bases). Trimming left V 7 bases short and J 3 bases short, with 22 bases between. This CDR3 is built from 16 residues. Germline loops: CDR1 SEHNR, CDR2 FQNEAQ (reference sequence). As DNA, the CDR3 is TGTGCCAGCATGTCGACAGGCTCCCCGGGCCACTACGAGCAGTACTTC. Translated, it gives CASMSTGSPGHYEQYF.

This clone appeared a few times. The V and J genes are TRBV16 and TRBJ2-7; D perhaps matches TRBD1 (6 bases). Trimming cost V 0 bases and J 0 bases, with 12 bases left between them. The CDR3 sequence is 16 residues long. The germline gives CDR1 KGHSY, CDR2 FQNENV. The CDR3 spells CASSQSPRGDSYEQYF. The CDR3 nucleotides read TGTGCCAGCAGCCAATCGCCCAGGGGTGACTCCTACGAGCAGTACTTC.

The rearrangement links TRBV19 to TRBJ2-5, with a weak D call TRBD1 (6 bases). CDR1 is LNHDA and CDR2 is SQIVND in the germline V gene (reference sequence). This CDR3 region has 12 residues. Deletions cut 9 bases from V and 5 bases from J, with 13 bases between. CDR3 amino acids: CARTGVRETQYF. As DNA, the CDR3 is TGTGCCAGGACAGGCGTTCGGGAGACCCAGTACTTC.

V and J are TRBV5-6 and TRBJ2-5; D is possibly TRBD1 (5 bases). This CDR3 contains 14 residues. In germline, CDR1 is SGHDT, CDR2 YYEEEE. The germline V and J ends were trimmed by 1 base and 3 bases, with 10 bases remaining between them. The CDR3, as DNA: TGTGCCAGCAGCTTGAGTTCCAGGGAAGAGACCCAGTACTTC. Protein sequence: CASSLSSREETQYF.

Only a few counts were recorded for this clone. This chain joins TRBV9 and TRBJ2-7; weak D call: TRBD2 (5 bases). Germline values: CDR1 SGDLS, CDR2 YYNGEE. Deletions cut 1 base from V and 5 bases from J, with 19 bases between. This CDR3 comprises 16 residues. Here the CDR3 reads CASSVSSASSSNEQYF. The CDR3 DNA follows: TGTGCCAGCAGCGTATCCTCGGCTAGCTCGAGTAACGAGCAGTACTTC. Based on the CDR3 plus reference TRBV9 and TRBJ2-7, the full variable domain is DSGVTQTPKHLITATGQRVTLRCSPRSGDLSVYWYQQSLDQGLQFLIQYYNGEERAKGNILERFSAQQFPDLHSELNLSSLELGDSALYFCASSVSSASSSNEQYFGPGTRLTVT.

This clone was seen only a few times. The CDR3 spells CSVVSASGGEQFF. CDR3 DNA sequence: TGCAGCGTTGTGAGCGCTAGCGGCGGTGAGCAGTTCTTC. The chain uses TRBV29-1 and TRBJ2-1, with 7 nucleotides matching TRBD2. The germline CDR1 and CDR2 sequences are SQVTM and ANQGSEA. The length of the CDR3 is 13 residues. Trimming at V came to 4 bases and at J to 9 bases, leaving 9 bases not matched to a gene.

This sequence joins TRBV5-1 and TRBJ2-7; 10 nucleotides match TRBD2. This CDR3 comprises 16 residues. Germline lookup yields CDR1 SGHRS and CDR2 YFSETQ. Unmatched junction bases numbered 9, after V lost 2 bases and J lost 4 bases. The CDR3 reads CASSFLAGDLLYEQYF. CDR3 coding DNA: TGCGCCAGCAGCTTTCTAGCGGGAGATCTTTTGTACGAGCAGTACTTC. Variable domain in full (rest from reference TRBV5-1 and TRBJ2-7): KAGVTQTPRYLIKTRGQQVTLSCSPISGHRSVSWYQQTPGQGLQFLFEYFSETQRNKGNFPGRFSGRQFSNSRSEMNVSTLELGDSALYLCASSFLAGDLLYEQYFGPGTRLTVT.

In its sample, this clone was seen a few times. J is TRBJ2-1 and V is TRBV18; 7 bases match TRBD2. CDR1 KGHSH and CDR2 LQKENI come from the germline V gene. V dropped 2 bases and J dropped 0; count of bases not matched to a gene: 4. CDR3 length equals 16 residues. The CDR3 is CASSPGAGSSYNEQFF. The DNA of the CDR3 is TGTGCCAGCTCACCAGGAGCGGGGAGCTCCTACAATGAGCAGTTCTTC.

This clone was seen only a few times. V is TRBV29-1 and J is TRBJ2-1, with a possible D match to TRBD1 (5 bases). The CDR3 is 13 amino acids. The germline gives CDR1 SQVTM, CDR2 ANQGSEA. V shed 5 bases and J shed 3 bases, with 11 bases lying between them. In DNA form, the CDR3 reads TGCAGCGTTCAGGGAAAATACTACAATGAGCAGTTCTTC. Protein: CSVQGKYYNEQFF.

The chain joins TRBV19 to TRBJ2-2; maybe TRBD1 (6 bases). Trimming removed 5 bases at V and 3 bases at J, with 16 bases between. Per germline, CDR1 LNHDA and CDR2 SQIVND (reference sequence). This CDR3 has 16 residues. Here the CDR3 reads CASSLFRGKDTGELFF. The DNA for the CDR3 is TGTGCCAGTAGTCTATTCAGGGGAAAGGACACCGGGGAGCTGTTTTTT.

The chain carries TRBV7-3 and TRBJ2-1; a weak D match, TRBD1 (6 bases). CDR1 is SGHTA, CDR2 FQGTGA, per germline. The V gene lost 1 base and the J gene lost 9 bases, with 19 bases spanning the gap. CDR3 length equals 16 residues. The CDR3 nucleotides read TGTGCCAGCAGCTTAATGGCTAGGGGGAATTTAGGTGAGCAGTTCTTC. It encodes CASSLMARGNLGEQFF.

This sequence joins TRBV4-2 and TRBJ2-7; 7 bases align to TRBD1. The germline V gene encodes CDR1 LGHNA and CDR2 YNFKEQ. Losses at the gene ends were 4 bases for V and 1 base for J; bases not matched to a gene: 7. The CDR3 contains 15 residues. The CDR3 bases are TGTGCCAGCAGCCCCGGGACAGAAATTTCCTACGAGCAGTACTTC. This translates into CASSPGTEISYEQYF.

This clone was counted between two and nine times. The J gene is TRBJ1-1, the V gene TRBV30; D unresolved. Germline lookup yields CDR1 GTSNPN and CDR2 SVGIG (reference sequence). This CDR3 comprises 11 residues. V lost 5 bases to trimming and J lost 1 base, with 5 bases between them. CDR3 nucleotides: TGTGCCTGGGTCTCGAACACTGAAGCTTTCTTT. Translated, it gives CAWVSNTEAFF.

This chain links TRBV9 with TRBJ2-1, with 8 bases matching TRBD2. V was pared by 0 bases and J by 4 bases, with 3 bases of the junction left unmatched. The germline CDR1 and CDR2 sequences are SGDLS and YYNGEE. The CDR3 totals 15 residues. In DNA form, the CDR3 reads TGTGCCAGCAGCGTAGAACTAGCGGCTTACAATGAGCAGTTCTTC. This translates into CASSVELAAYNEQFF.

The chain uses TRBV28 and TRBJ2-7, with TRBD2 identical over 8 bases. With V trimmed by 2 bases and J by 7 bases, 1 base remained unmatched. Germline V gene sequence: CDR1 MDHEN, CDR2 SYDVKM. The CDR3 spans 12 residues. The CDR3 nucleotides read TGTGCCAGCAGTTTAGGCGGGAGGGAGCAGTACTTC. Translating gives CASSLGGREQYF.

The gene calls are TRBV28 and TRBJ1-2; D perhaps matches TRBD1 (5 bases). Germline-derived CDR1 and CDR2 are MDHEN and SYDVKM. The CDR3 runs 13 residues. V was trimmed by 2 bases and J by 5 bases, leaving 9 bases between them. The CDR3 DNA reads as TGTGCCAGCAGTTTACAGGGTTGGTATGGCTACACCTTC. This encodes CASSLQGWYGYTF.

CDR3 in amino acids: CAWITHRGGDYGYTF. CDR3 nucleotides: TGTGCCTGGATAACACACCGGGGGGGGGACTATGGCTACACCTTC. The V and J genes are TRBV30 and TRBJ1-2; D is perhaps TRBD1 (5 bases). Germline loops: CDR1 GTSNPN, CDR2 SVGIG (reference sequence). V shed 4 bases and J shed 3 bases, with 18 bases lying between them. The CDR3 runs to 15 residues. Supplemented by reference TRBV30 and TRBJ1-2, the full variable domain reads SQTIHQWPATLVQPVGSPLSLECTVEGTSNPNLYWYRQAAGRGLQLLFYSVGIGQISSEVPQNLSASRPQDRQFILSSKKLLLSDSGFYLCAWITHRGGDYGYTFGSGTRLTVV.

The chain carries TRBV5-1 and TRBJ2-3, with 9 positions matching TRBD2. The trim removed 8 bases at V and 6 bases at J, leaving 13 bases unmatched. CDR1 and CDR2 from the germline V gene are SGHRS and YFSETQ. The CDR3 loop spans 15 amino acids. CDR3 loop: CASQSIAGAGDTQYF. The DNA of the CDR3 is TGCGCCAGTCAATCGATAGCGGGAGCGGGGGATACGCAGTATTTT. The whole variable domain, filled in from reference TRBV5-1 and TRBJ2-3, reads KAGVTQTPRYLIKTRGQQVTLSCSPISGHRSVSWYQQTPGQGLQFLFEYFSETQRNKGNFPGRFSGRQFSNSRSEMNVSTLELGDSALYLCASQSIAGAGDTQYFGPGTRLTVL.

The J gene is TRBJ2-4, the V gene TRBV18; the match to TRBD2 covers 7 bases. CDR1 and CDR2 from the germline V gene are KGHSH and LQKENI. J lost 7 bases, V lost 0 bases, and 6 bases had no gene match. This CDR3 is 15 amino acids long. CDR3 sequence: CASSPPGGSFNIQYF. CDR3 sequence (DNA): TGTGCCAGCTCACCACCGGGCGGGAGTTTTAACATTCAGTACTTC.

This clone turned up a few times. Other DNA variants within this sample encode the same CDR3. This chain links TRBV29-1 with TRBJ1-1; a possible D gene is TRBD1 (6 bases). This CDR3 has 12 amino acids. Deletions cut 4 bases from V and 3 bases from J, with 9 bases between. Germline V gene lookup returns CDR1 SQVTM and CDR2 ANQGSEA. The CDR3 DNA follows: TGCAGCGTTGCCAGGGGAGACACTGAAGCTTTCTTT. Protein: CSVARGDTEAFF.

This chain uses TRBV7-8 with TRBJ2-1, with 7 bases that match TRBD2. The CDR3 has 17 amino acids. Germline lookup yields CDR1 SGHVS and CDR2 FQNEAQ. With V trimmed by 4 bases and J by 5 bases, 14 bases remained unmatched. The CDR3 DNA follows: TGTGCCAGCAGCTCTCCTCTAAGGACTAGATTCCACAATGAGCAGTTCTTC. The encoded protein is CASSSPLRTRFHNEQFF.

The chain employs TRBV4-2 and TRBJ2-7, with 11 bases matching TRBD2. CDR3 length: 16 amino acids. Looked up from germline, CDR1 is LGHNA and CDR2 is YNFKEQ. J gave up 0 bases and V 1 base, and 2 bases lay outside the gene matches. The CDR3 DNA reads TGTGCCAGCAGCCAAGCTAGCGGGAGGAGCTCCTACGAGCAGTACTTC. This gives the protein CASSQASGRSSYEQYF.

This clone has a handful of counts. The chain links TRBV19 to TRBJ2-1, with 12 nucleotides matching TRBD1. The CDR3 has 15 amino acids. CDR1 and CDR2 from the germline V gene are LNHDA and SQIVND (reference sequence). Germline trimming cut 5 bases from V and 7 bases from J; bases unmatched to any gene: 6. CDR3 DNA sequence: TGTGCCAGTAGTGGGGGACAGGGGGCGGCAAATGAGCAGTTCTTC. Translated, it gives CASSGGQGAANEQFF.

This chain connects TRBV4-3 to TRBJ2-5, with TRBD2 as a possible D gene (5 bases). CDR3 length equals 15 residues. Between the trimmed V and J ends, which lost 4 bases and 1 base, there was a span of 13 bases. The germline CDR1 and CDR2 sequences are LGHNA and YSLEER. The CDR3 nucleotides read TGCGCCAGCAGCCTCATGAGGGCTACCCAAGAGACCCAGTACTTC. Residues: CASSLMRATQETQYF.

This rearrangement joins TRBV7-6 to TRBJ1-3; the D is unclear. The germline CDR1 and CDR2 sequences are SGHVS and FNYEAQ. The CDR3 spans 15 residues. The germline V and J ends were trimmed by 4 bases and 0 bases, with 10 bases remaining between them. CDR3 nucleotides: TGTGCCAGCAGCTCCGCAGGTTCCTCTGGAAACACCATATATTTT. Protein: CASSSAGSSGNTIYF.

This clone appeared a few times. V and J are TRBV4-3 and TRBJ1-5; no firm D call. Germline V lookup: CDR1 LGHNA, CDR2 YSLEER. The CDR3 loop spans 17 amino acids. The V gene lost 0 bases and the J gene lost 2 bases, with 14 bases spanning the gap. The CDR3 reads CASSQDVGRVGNQPQHF. Here the CDR3 DNA reads TGCGCCAGCAGCCAAGATGTAGGTCGGGTCGGCAATCAGCCCCAGCATTTT.

The rearrangement joins TRBV2 to TRBJ1-2, with TRBD1 matching 7 bases. The CDR3 consists of 15 residues. J was trimmed by 7 bases and V by 5 bases; bases with no gene match: 13. Germline assignment: CDR1 SNHLY and CDR2 FYNNEI. Written as DNA, the CDR3 is TGTGCCAGCAGTCTGGAGGGGGCAAGCGGTCGTGGCTACACCTTC. Translating it yields CASSLEGASGRGYTF. Full variable domain (missing parts from reference TRBV2 and TRBJ1-2): EPEVTQTPSHQVTQMGQEVILRCVPISNHLYFYWYRQILGQKVEFLVSFYNNEISEKSEIFDDQFSVERPDGSNFTLKIRSTKLEDSAMYFCASSLEGASGRGYTFGSGTRLTVV.

This clone was counted between two and nine times. The chain employs TRBV23-1 and TRBJ1-5; unclear D gene. TRBV23-1 falls under the ORF class, with uncertain function. The CDR3 loop spans 18 amino acids. V was pared by 6 bases and J by 0 bases, with 21 bases between. CDR3 protein: CASSHNLTAPGSNQPQHF. In DNA, the CDR3 is TGCGCCAGCAGCCACAATCTCACGGCTCCGGGTAGCAATCAGCCCCAGCATTTT.

This clone was counted between two and nine times. The genes are TRBV4-3 and TRBJ1-5; the match to TRBD1 covers 7 bases. Trimming removed 0 bases from V and 3 bases from J; junction bases left unmatched: 5. In germline, CDR1 is LGHNA, CDR2 YSLEER. The CDR3 totals 16 residues. Here the CDR3 reads CASSQETGVTNQPQHF. The CDR3 nucleotides read TGCGCCAGCAGCCAAGAAACAGGGGTGACCAATCAGCCCCAGCATTTT.

This clone has a handful of counts. This rearrangement joins TRBV7-8 to TRBJ1-4; no reliable D call. Germline lookup yields CDR1 SGHVS and CDR2 FQNEAQ. The CDR3 contains 13 residues. The ends were cut back, 6 bases at V and 8 bases at J, with 13 bases in the middle. CDR3 region: CASRTREREKLFF. The CDR3 DNA is TGTGCCAGCAGGACGAGGGAGAGGGAAAAACTGTTTTTT.

This clone was found a few times. The chain couples TRBV7-9 to TRBJ2-1; tentatively, D is TRBD1 (6 bases). The V gene's germline CDR1 is SEHNR and CDR2 FQNEAQ (reference sequence). Trimming took 2 bases from V and 6 from J, leaving 11 bases between them. This CDR3 spans 14 amino acids. CDR3 bases: TGTGCCAGCAGCTTACAGGGGCCTACCAATGAGCAGTTCTTC. As protein: CASSLQGPTNEQFF.

There are a few counts of this clone. V and J are TRBV30 and TRBJ1-1; D gene uncertain. CDR1 and CDR2 (germline): GTSNPN, SVGIG (reference sequence). The CDR3 consists of 13 residues. V was shortened by 0 bases and J by 0 bases, with 5 bases between the two germline ends. CDR3 sequence: CAWSVLMNTEAFF. The CDR3 DNA follows: TGTGCCTGGAGTGTACTGATGAACACTGAAGCTTTCTTT.